This TCR beta chain was retrieved from a study of chemoradiotherapy in HPV16-positive cancers (dated by TCRdb to the early 2020s). Regarding the research as a whole: Candidate HPV-specific T-cell clones and common TCR motifs were defined by functional T-cell assays performed on cells from a couple of HPV16-positive patients. Whether T-cell immunity against the HPV oncoproteins E6 and E7 changes during chemoradiotherapy and whether survival is affected by this immunity were examined in the study. The candidate HPV-specific TCRs and motifs were subsequently tracked in TCR repertoires obtained from 65 to 95 patients with HPV-related cancers. Results and caveats for the whole study, not just this receptor: Only a couple of HPV16-positive patients were used to derive the functional definition of HPV-specific T cells, and the survival association was reported for HPV16-positive patients. Expansion of candidate HPV-specific clones and E7-related TCR motifs was observed in the tumor microenvironment during treatment, whereas no such expansion was observed for non-HPV-specific T cells. Among HPV16-positive patients, expansion of HPV-responsive T cells during chemoradiotherapy was associated with better recurrence-free survival.

Deletion took 3 bases off V and 0 bases off J, with a span of 6 bases between the germline ends. The germline V gene sets CDR1 to MDHEN and CDR2 to SYDVKM. The CDR3 runs 14 amino acids, cysteine and phenylalanine included. Of all the DNA, just the CDR3 is kept, 42 bases in frame from base 1. Because repertoires were sampled repeatedly during chemoradiotherapy, clonal expansion in the tumor microenvironment could be followed. Concerning this clone itself: What this receptor recognizes is not known. No much larger clone is present one base from it, and per-base qualities are unavailable.

The library was generated by the immunoSEQ multiplex PCR assay. TCRdb carries this immuneACCESS record with in-frame sequences only. Its versions omit some clonotypes, under half of them owing to an unresolved V gene in the studies checked, with the rest unexplained. This sample holds approximately 9,000 clones; over 70% were observed only once. The ten largest clones add up to over 8% of the sample. The chain links TRBV28 with TRBJ2-1, with no reliable assignment of the D segment. This TCR was sampled from a human donor with HPV-associated anogenital cancer. The biological material was taken from a patient who underwent chemoradiotherapy. CDR3 reads: CASSLGNSYNEQFF. The DNA sequence follows: TGTGCCAGCAGTTTGGGTAACTCCTACAATGAGCAGTTCTTC. The reference TRBV28 and TRBJ2-1 proteins fill in what lies around the CDR3, so the full variable domain reads DVKVTQSSRYLVKRTGEKVFLECVQDMDHENMFWYRQDPGLGLRLIYFSYDVKMKEKGDIPEGYSVSREKKERFSLILESASTNQTSMYLCASSLGNSYNEQFFGPGTRLTVL.